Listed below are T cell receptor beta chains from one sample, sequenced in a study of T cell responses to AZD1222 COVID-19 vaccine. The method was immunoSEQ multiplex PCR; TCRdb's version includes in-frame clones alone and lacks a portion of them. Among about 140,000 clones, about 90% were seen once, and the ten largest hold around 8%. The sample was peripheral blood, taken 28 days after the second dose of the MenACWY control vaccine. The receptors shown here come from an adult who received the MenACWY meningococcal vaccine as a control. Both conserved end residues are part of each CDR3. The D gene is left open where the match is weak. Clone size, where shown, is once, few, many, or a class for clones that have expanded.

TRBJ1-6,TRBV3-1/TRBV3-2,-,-,TGTGCCAGCAGCCAAGGCCGGTCGGGCGGCTCCTATAATTCACCCCTCCACTTT,CASSQGRSGGSYNSPLHF
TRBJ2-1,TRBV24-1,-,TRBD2,TGTGCCACCCAAACTAGCGGGGGCTACAATGAGCAGTTCTTC,CATQTSGGYNEQFF
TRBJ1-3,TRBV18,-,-,TGTGCCAGCTCACGAGGAGGGGCCGGGCACTCTGGAAACACCATATATTTT,CASSRGGAGHSGNTIYF
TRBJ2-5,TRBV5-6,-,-,TGTGCCAGCAGCTTGTCCCTTACAGAACAAGAGACCCAGTACTTC,CASSLSLTEQETQYF
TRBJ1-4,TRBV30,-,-,TGTGCCTGGAGTGTACGGGGGGCGGTAAATGAAAAACTGTTTTTT,CAWSVRGAVNEKLFF
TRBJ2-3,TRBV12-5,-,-,TGTGCTAGTGGTTTAGGAGATACGCAGTATTTT,CASGLGDTQYF
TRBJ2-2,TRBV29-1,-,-,TGCAGCGTTGCCGGCGGGCTCACCGTCGGGGAGCTGTTTTTT,CSVAGGLTVGELFF
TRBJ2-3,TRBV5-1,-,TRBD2,TGCGCCAGCAGCGTTAGCGGGGGGGCCGCAGATACGCAGTATTTT,CASSVSGGAADTQYF
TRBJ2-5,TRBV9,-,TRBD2,TGTGCCAGCAGCGTAGTGGCTAGCGGGGGGGAGACCCAGTACTTC,CASSVVASGGETQYF
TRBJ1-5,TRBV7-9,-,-,TGTGCCACCGGGGACAATACCCCTGATAGCAATCAGCCCCAGCATTTT,CATGDNTPDSNQPQHF
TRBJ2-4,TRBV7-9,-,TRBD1,TGTGCCAGCAGTGACGGACAGGTGGTAGCCAAAAACATTCAGTACTTC,CASSDGQVVAKNIQYF
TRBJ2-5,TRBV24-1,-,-,TGTGCCACCAGTCGAGGGAGTAGACGGGAGACCCAGTACTTC,CATSRGSRRETQYF
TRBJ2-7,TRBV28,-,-,TGTGCCAGCAGTCAGGGATACCTTTACGAGCAGTACTTC,CASSQGYLYEQYF
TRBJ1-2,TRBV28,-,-,TGTGCCAGCAGTCAACGCAGACCGAGCGCTGGGGGTTGCACCTTC,CASSQRRPSAGGCTF
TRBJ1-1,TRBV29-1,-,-,TGCAGCGTTGTACGGCAGAACACTGAAGCTTTCTTT,CSVVRQNTEAFF
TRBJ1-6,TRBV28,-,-,TGTGCCAGCAGTTACCCCCGAGGCTCCTATAATTCACCCCTCCACTTT,CASSYPRGSYNSPLHF
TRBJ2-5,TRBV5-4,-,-,TGTGCCAGCAGCTTAGCTTCGGGGTTGGAGACCCAGTACTTC,CASSLASGLETQYF
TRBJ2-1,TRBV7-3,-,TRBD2,TGTGCCAGCAGCACCAGACTAGCGGCCTACAATGAGCAGTTCTTC,CASSTRLAAYNEQFF
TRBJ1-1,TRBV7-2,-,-,TGTGCCAGCAGCTTAGCATGGGCAGGATTTGAAGCTTTCTTT,CASSLAWAGFEAFF
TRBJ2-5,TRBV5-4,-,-,TGTGCCAGCAGCTTGGGAGGCGGCTCCCAAGAGACCCAGTACTTC,CASSLGGGSQETQYF
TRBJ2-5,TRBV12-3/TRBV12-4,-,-,TGTGCCAGCAGTGCGAAAAAAGGGACCCAGTACTTC,CASSAKKGTQYF
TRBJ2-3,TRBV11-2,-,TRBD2,TGTGCCAGCAGCTTGTATGCGGGGGGGAGCACAGATACGCAGTATTTT,CASSLYAGGSTDTQYF
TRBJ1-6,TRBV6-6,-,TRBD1,TGTGCCAGCATGGACAGGGCCAATTCACCCCTCCACTTT,CASMDRANSPLHF
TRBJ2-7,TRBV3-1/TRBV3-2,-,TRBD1,TGTGCCAGCAGGGGGACAGGGCGGTACGAGCAGTACTTC,CASRGTGRYEQYF
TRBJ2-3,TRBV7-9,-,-,TGTGCCAGCAGCTTAGCGGGAAGCACAGATACGCAGTATTTT,CASSLAGSTDTQYF
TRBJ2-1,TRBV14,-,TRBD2,TGTGCCAGCAGCCAAGATGCGGGAGCGGGTCCCTACAATGAGCAGTTCTTC,CASSQDAGAGPYNEQFF
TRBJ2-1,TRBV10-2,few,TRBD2,TGCGCCAGCAATCAAGCGGGGGACTACAATGAGCAGTTCTTC,CASNQAGDYNEQFF
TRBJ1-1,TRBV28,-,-,TGTGCCAGCAGTTTAGGCGGACTGCTGAACACTGAAGCTTTCTTT,CASSLGGLLNTEAFF
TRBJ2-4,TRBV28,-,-,TGTGCCAGCAGTCAGGTCCTGGGGGCCAAAAACATTCAGTACTTC,CASSQVLGAKNIQYF
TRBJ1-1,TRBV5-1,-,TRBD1,TGCGCCAGCAGCCCTCAAAGGACAGGGCTGAACACTGAAGCTTTCTTT,CASSPQRTGLNTEAFF
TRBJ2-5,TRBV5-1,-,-,TGCGCCAGCAGCCCGGAGCCTCAGGGGTTGGAGACCCAGTACTTC,CASSPEPQGLETQYF
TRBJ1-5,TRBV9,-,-,TGTGCCAGCAGCGTCGCTGATGGGGACGGACAGCCCCAGCATTTT,CASSVADGDGQPQHF
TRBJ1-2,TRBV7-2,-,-,TGTGCCAGCAGCCCGGCGGCGGGCTATGGCTACACCTTC,CASSPAAGYGYTF
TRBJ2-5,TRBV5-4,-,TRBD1,TGTGCCAGCAGCCCCGAAGGGGGCGGAGAGACCCAGTACTTC,CASSPEGGGETQYF
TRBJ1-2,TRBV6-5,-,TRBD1,TGTGCCAGCAGCCCAGGACAGGGATGGCGCTACACCTTC,CASSPGQGWRYTF
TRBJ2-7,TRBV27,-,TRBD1,TGTGCCAGCAGTTTGCAGACAGGGGGGGGCGACGAGCAGTACTTC,CASSLQTGGGDEQYF
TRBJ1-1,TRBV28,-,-,TGTGCCAGCAGTTTTGAGAACACTGAAGCTTTCTTT,CASSFENTEAFF
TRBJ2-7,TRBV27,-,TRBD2,TGTGCCAGCAGTCCCCTTAGCGGGAGGTCCTACGAGCAGTACTTC,CASSPLSGRSYEQYF
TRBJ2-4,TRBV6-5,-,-,TGTGCCAGCAGTAACGGGGGAACCAAAAACATTCAGTACTTC,CASSNGGTKNIQYF
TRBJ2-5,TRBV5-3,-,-,TGTGCCAGAAGCCTGAGACAGGAAAAAGAGACCCAGTACTTC,CARSLRQEKETQYF
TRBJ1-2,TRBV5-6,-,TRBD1,TGTGCCAGCAGCTGGGGGACAGGGGCCCAATCCCACTATGGCTACACCTTC,CASSWGTGAQSHYGYTF
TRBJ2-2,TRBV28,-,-,TGTGCCAGCAGGAGCGGGCCCAAGAACACCGGGGAGCTGTTTTTT,CASRSGPKNTGELFF
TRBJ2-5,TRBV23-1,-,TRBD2,TGCGCCAGCAGTCACTGTCAGCGGGGGGACCAAGAGACCCAGTACTTC,CASSHCQRGDQETQYF
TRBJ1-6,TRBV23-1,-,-,TGCGCCAGCAGTCATGTCCAATATTCACCCCTCCACTTT,CASSHVQYSPLHF
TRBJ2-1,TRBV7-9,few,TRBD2,TGTGCCAGCAACGGACTAGCGGGCTTCAATGAGCAGTTCTTC,CASNGLAGFNEQFF
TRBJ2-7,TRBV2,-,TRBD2,TGTGCCAGCAGGGATAGCGGGAGGACCGAGCAGTACTTC,CASRDSGRTEQYF
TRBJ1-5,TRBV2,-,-,TGTGCCAGCAGTGCGCGGAGTAGCAATCAGCCCCAGCATTTT,CASSARSSNQPQHF
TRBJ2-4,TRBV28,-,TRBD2,TGTGCCAGCAGTACCGCGGCGGGAGGTCGAGATTACATTCAGTACTTC,CASSTAAGGRDYIQYF
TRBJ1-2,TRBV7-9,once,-,TGTGCCAGCAGCTTAGAACTCCCCGCGGGGGGGAACTATGGCTACACCTTC,CASSLELPAGGNYGYTF
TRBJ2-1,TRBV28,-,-,TGTGCCAGCAGGGACCGTCGGAATGAGCAGTTCTTC,CASRDRRNEQFF
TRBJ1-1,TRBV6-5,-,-,TGTGCCAGCAGTTACTCGTACAGGAACACTGAAGCTTTCTTT,CASSYSYRNTEAFF
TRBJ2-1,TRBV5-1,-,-,TGCGCCAGCAGCCTCCTCGAGGGGAGTGAGCAGTTCTTC,CASSLLEGSEQFF
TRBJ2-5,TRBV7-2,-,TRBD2,TGTGCCAGCAGCCAGACTAGCGGCCAAGAGACCCAGTACTTC,CASSQTSGQETQYF
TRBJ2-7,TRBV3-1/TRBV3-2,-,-,TGTGCCAGCAGCCAAGATTCCCTCACAGGCTACGAGCAGTACTTC,CASSQDSLTGYEQYF